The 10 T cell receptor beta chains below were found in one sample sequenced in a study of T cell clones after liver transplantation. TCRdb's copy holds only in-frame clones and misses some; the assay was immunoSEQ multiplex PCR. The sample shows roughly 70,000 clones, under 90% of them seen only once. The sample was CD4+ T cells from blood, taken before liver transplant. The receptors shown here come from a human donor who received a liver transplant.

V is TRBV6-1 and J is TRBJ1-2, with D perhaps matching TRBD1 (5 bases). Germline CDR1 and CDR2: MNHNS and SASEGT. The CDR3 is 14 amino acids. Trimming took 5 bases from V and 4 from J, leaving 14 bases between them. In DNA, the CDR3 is TGTGCCAGCAGTTCCTCGGAGGGGATCTATGGCTACACCTTC. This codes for CASSSSEGIYGYTF.

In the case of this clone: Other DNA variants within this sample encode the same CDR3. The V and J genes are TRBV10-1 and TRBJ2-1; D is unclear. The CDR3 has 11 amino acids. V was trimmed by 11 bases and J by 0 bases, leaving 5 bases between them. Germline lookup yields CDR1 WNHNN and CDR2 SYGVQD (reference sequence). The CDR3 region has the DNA TGCGCCTCCGGCTCCTACAATGAGCAGTTCTTC. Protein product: CASGSYNEQFF.

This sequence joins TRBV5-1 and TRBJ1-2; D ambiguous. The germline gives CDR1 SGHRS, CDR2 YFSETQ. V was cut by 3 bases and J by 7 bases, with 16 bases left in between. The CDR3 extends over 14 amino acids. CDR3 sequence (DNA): TGCGCCAGCAGCTCCCAACCGGACCAGTCTGGCTACACCTTC. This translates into CASSSQPDQSGYTF. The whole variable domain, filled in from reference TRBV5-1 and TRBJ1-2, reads KAGVTQTPRYLIKTRGQQVTLSCSPISGHRSVSWYQQTPGQGLQFLFEYFSETQRNKGNFPGRFSGRQFSNSRSEMNVSTLELGDSALYLCASSSQPDQSGYTFGSGTRLTVV.

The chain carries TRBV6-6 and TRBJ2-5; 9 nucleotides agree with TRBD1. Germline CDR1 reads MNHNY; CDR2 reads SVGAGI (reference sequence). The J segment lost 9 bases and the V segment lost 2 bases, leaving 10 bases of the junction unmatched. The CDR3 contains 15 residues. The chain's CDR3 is CASSYRGQGSEAQYF. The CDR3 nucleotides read TGTGCCAGCAGTTACCGGGGACAGGGTTCGGAGGCCCAGTACTTC.

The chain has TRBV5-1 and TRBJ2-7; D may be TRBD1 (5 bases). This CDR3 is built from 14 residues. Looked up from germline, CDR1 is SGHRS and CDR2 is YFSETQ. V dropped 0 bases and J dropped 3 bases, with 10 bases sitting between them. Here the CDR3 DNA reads TGCGCCAGCAGCTTGGCGGGCAGGGTCTACGAGCAGTACTTC. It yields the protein CASSLAGRVYEQYF.

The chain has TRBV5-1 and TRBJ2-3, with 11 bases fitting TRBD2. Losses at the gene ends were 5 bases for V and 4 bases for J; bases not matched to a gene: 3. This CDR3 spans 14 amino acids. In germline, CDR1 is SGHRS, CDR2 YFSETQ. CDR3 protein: CASRSSGRSDTQYF. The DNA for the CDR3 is TGCGCCAGCAGGTCTAGCGGGAGGTCAGATACGCAGTATTTT.

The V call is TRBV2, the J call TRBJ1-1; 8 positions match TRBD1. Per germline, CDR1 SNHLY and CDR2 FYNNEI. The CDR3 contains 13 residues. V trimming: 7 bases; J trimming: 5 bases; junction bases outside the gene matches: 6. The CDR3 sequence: CASNRGSETEAFF. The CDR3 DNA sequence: TGTGCCAGCAACAGGGGGTCTGAGACTGAAGCTTTCTTT.

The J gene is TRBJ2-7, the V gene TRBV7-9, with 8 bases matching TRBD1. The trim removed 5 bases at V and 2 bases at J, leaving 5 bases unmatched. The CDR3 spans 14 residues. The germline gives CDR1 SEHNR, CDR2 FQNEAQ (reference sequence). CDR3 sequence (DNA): TGTGCCAGCAGCAGGACAGGGAAGGCCTACGAGCAGTACTTC. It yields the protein CASSRTGKAYEQYF. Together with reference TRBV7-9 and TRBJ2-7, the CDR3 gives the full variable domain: DTGVSQNPRHKITKRGQNVTFRCDPISEHNRLYWYRQTLGQGPEFLTYFQNEAQLEKSRLLSDRFSAERPKGSFSTLEIQRTEQGDSAMYLCASSRTGKAYEQYFGPGTRLTVT.

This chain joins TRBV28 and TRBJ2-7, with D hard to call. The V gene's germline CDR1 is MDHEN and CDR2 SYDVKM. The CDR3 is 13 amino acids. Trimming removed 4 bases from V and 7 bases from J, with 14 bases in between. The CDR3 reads CASSSPVTEEQYF. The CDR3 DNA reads TGTGCCAGCAGTTCCCCGGTCACGGAGGAGCAGTACTTC.

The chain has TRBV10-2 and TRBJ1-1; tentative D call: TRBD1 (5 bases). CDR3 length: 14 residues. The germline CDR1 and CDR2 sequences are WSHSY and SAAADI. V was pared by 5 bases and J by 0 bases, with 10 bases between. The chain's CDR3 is CASSQGRMNTEAFF. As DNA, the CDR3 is TGCGCCAGCAGTCAGGGCAGGATGAACACTGAAGCTTTCTTT.